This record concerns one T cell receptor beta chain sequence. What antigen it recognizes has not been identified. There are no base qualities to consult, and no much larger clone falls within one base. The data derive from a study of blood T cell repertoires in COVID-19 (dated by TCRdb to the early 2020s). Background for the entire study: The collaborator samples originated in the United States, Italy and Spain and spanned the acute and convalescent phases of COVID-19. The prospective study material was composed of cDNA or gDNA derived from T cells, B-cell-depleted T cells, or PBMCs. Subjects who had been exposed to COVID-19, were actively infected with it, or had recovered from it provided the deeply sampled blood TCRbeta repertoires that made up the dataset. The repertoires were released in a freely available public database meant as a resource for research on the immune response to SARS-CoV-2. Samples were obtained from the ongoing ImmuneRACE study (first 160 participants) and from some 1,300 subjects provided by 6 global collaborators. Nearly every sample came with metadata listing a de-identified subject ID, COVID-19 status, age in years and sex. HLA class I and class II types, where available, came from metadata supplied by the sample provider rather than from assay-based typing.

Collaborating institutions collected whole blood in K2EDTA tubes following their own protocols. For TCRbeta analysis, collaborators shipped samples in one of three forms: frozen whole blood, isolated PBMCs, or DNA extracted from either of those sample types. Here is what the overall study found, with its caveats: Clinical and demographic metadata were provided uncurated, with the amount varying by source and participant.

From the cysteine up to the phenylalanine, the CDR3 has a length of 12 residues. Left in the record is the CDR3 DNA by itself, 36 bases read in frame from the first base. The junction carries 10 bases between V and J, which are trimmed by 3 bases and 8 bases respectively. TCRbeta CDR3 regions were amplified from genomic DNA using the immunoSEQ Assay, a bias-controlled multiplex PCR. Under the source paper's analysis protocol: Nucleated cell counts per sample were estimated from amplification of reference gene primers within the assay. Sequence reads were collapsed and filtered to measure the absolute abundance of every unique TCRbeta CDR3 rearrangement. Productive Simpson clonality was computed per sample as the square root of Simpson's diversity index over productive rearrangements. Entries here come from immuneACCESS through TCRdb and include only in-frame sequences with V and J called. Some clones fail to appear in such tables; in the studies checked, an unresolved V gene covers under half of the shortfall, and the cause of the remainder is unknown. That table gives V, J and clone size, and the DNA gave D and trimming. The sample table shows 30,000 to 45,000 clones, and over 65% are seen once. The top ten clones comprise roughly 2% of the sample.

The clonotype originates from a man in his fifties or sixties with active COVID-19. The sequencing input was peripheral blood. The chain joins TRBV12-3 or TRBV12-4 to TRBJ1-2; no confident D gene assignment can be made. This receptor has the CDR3 CASSFGRGGYTF. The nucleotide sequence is TGTGCCAGCAGTTTTGGACGGGGAGGCTACACCTTC.